This T cell receptor beta chain derives from a study of T-cell reconstitution after alpha-beta-depleted transplantation in children. Overall study findings and caveats: At around two months after transplant, the alpha-beta T cells were reportedly derived from several hundred expanded clones that came from non-depleted graft cells. Some patients owed their high day-60 TCRbeta diversity to surviving recipient T cells and thymic progenitors. Newly produced T cells mostly provided counts and TCRbeta diversity after one year, as hyperexpanded clones declined.

The sample holds many counts of this clonotype. Antigen: not known. Library preparation (for TCRbeta) was performed with unique molecular identifiers. In TCRdb, the PCR reads were re-called with MiXCR into one record per CDR3 protein. The sample yields fewer than 350,000 distinct CDR3 sequences, about 7.3% seen once. The source of this sequence is a female patient aged 2-9 years who had a stem cell transplant for Fanconi anemia, so the T cells may come from the graft donor. Specimen: peripheral blood, collected 360 days after TCRalphabeta/CD19-depleted stem cell transplant.

CDR3 region: CASGRPFEQYF. CDR3 DNA: TGTGCCAGCGGCCGTCCGTTTGAGCAGTACTTC. The chain combines TRBV6-5 with TRBJ2-7; unclear D gene. Germline CDR1 reads MNHEY; CDR2 reads SVGAGI. V lost 8 bases to trimming and J lost 7 bases, with 12 bases between them. This CDR3 is 11 amino acids long.